These 17 T cell receptor beta chains came from one sample sequenced in a study of early T cells in non-severe SARS-CoV-2 infection. TCRdb re-derived calls from the 5' RACE reads in MiXCR, one entry per CDR3 protein. The data show 35,000 to 40,000 distinct CDR3 sequences, about 3.9% seen once. The sample comprised whole blood. All receptors derive from an adult who was a healthcare worker with PCR-confirmed SARS-CoV-2 infection or an uninfected control (not recorded which).

This clonotype was picked up many times. The genes are TRBV7-2 and TRBJ1-4; D is possibly TRBD1 (5 bases). The CDR3 sequence is 15 residues long. The V gene's germline CDR1 is SGHTA and CDR2 FQGNSA. V was pared by 3 bases and J by 5 bases, with 13 bases between. The CDR3 is CASSFGGTLNEKLFF. CDR3 DNA sequence: TGTGCCAGCAGCTTTGGAGGGACTCTCAATGAAAAACTGTTTTTT.

The sample holds many counts of this clonotype. This chain joins TRBV7-2 and TRBJ2-2; TRBD1 matches at 11 bases. This CDR3 has 16 residues. Germline V gene data show CDR1 as SGHTA and CDR2 as FQGNSA. Trimming took 6 bases from V and 6 from J; bases not matched to a gene: 9. CDR3 residues: CASRSRPGQGAGELFF. The CDR3 DNA reads as TGTGCCAGCAGATCGAGACCGGGACAGGGGGCCGGGGAGCTGTTTTTT.

This clonotype was observed at least ten times. The chain carries TRBV4-3 and TRBJ2-5; 8 nucleotides line up with TRBD1. The CDR3 has 14 amino acids. Germline V gives CDR1 LGHNA, CDR2 YSLEER. The V gene end was trimmed by 5 bases and the J gene end by 2 bases; junction bases not matched to a gene: 4. CDR3 sequence: CASSSRTGQETQYF. CDR3 nucleotide sequence: TGCGCCAGCAGCTCACGGACAGGGCAAGAGACCCAGTACTTC.

This clonotype was seen more than once but under ten times. The chain has TRBV4-3 and TRBJ2-1; 7 positions match TRBD2. The germline CDR1 and CDR2 sequences are LGHNA and YSLEER. J lost 4 bases, V lost 0 bases, and 12 bases had no gene match. The CDR3 spans 18 residues. CDR3 coding DNA: TGCGCCAGCAGCCAAGATACAAGCGGGGCCATCGGATACAATGAGCAGTTCTTC. It encodes CASSQDTSGAIGYNEQFF.

V and J are TRBV6-2 or TRBV6-3 and TRBJ2-5; 7 positions match TRBD1. This CDR3 has 16 residues. The germline V gene encodes CDR1 MNHEY and CDR2 SVGEGT. The ends lost 0 bases at V and 1 base at J; junction bases unmatched: 5. The CDR3 nucleotides read TGTGCCAGCAGTTACTCGGCAGGGGGTACCCAAGAGACCCAGTACTTC. Translated: CASSYSAGGTQETQYF.

This clonotype came up many times. The chain links TRBV18 to TRBJ2-3; the match to TRBD2 covers 7 bases. The V segment lost 0 bases and the J segment 4 bases; nucleotides outside the gene matches: 7. The CDR3 extends over 16 amino acids. Germline assignment: CDR1 KGHSH and CDR2 LQKENI. As DNA, the CDR3 is TGTGCCAGCTCACCACCAGTCCGGGAGGCGCCAGATACGCAGTATTTT. Residues: CASSPPVREAPDTQYF.

Many counts were recorded for this clonotype. The chain combines TRBV19 with TRBJ2-1; D is unresolved. CDR1 and CDR2 (germline): LNHDA, SQIVND (reference sequence). Deletions cut 0 bases from V and 0 bases from J, with 12 bases between. The CDR3 consists of 17 residues. The DNA of the CDR3 is TGTGCCAGTAGTATAGACCAGACGGCAAGCTCCTACAATGAGCAGTTCTTC. This codes for CASSIDQTASSYNEQFF.

There are many counts of this clonotype. V gene TRBV2 combines with J gene TRBJ2-6, with D perhaps TRBD2 (5 bases). The CDR3 totals 21 residues. Germline V gives CDR1 SNHLY, CDR2 FYNNEI. V lost 6 bases and J lost 0, with 27 bases in between. CDR3 protein: CASRIAEGWNGQNSGANVLTF. The CDR3 region has the DNA TGTGCCAGCAGGATAGCAGAGGGATGGAACGGGCAGAACTCTGGGGCCAACGTCCTGACTTTC.

This clonotype was seen a handful of times. A single base separates this from a much larger clone, so it may be a read error. The rearrangement links TRBV20-1 to TRBJ1-1, with a tentative D call TRBD1 (5 bases). V was shortened by 3 bases and J by 2 bases, with 13 bases between the two germline ends. Looked up from germline, CDR1 is DFQATT and CDR2 is SNEGSKA (reference sequence). The CDR3 has 14 residues. CDR3 protein: CSARTQGDNTEAFF. In DNA form, the CDR3 reads TGCAGTGCTAGGACTCAAGGGGATAACACTGAAGCTTTCTTT.

This clonotype was seen many times. The chain uses TRBV7-2 and TRBJ2-1; 7 bases are shared with TRBD2. The CDR3 contains 16 residues. CDR1 SGHTA and CDR2 FQGNSA come from the germline V gene. V lost 5 bases to trimming and J lost 4 bases; unmatched junction nucleotides: 11. CDR3 bases: TGTGCCAGCAGCCCCCCGGGAGGTGCGGTGTACAATGAGCAGTTCTTC. Translation gives CASSPPGGAVYNEQFF. Full variable domain (rest looked up from reference TRBV7-2 and TRBJ2-1): GAGVSQSPSNKVTEKGKDVELRCDPISGHTALYWYRQSLGQGLEFLIYFQGNSAPDKSGLPSDRFSAERTGGSVSTLTIQRTQQEDSAVYLCASSPPGGAVYNEQFFGPGTRLTVL.

This clonotype has a count of ten or more. The chain links TRBV4-2 to TRBJ2-1, with 14 nucleotides matching TRBD2. J gave up 2 bases and V 0 bases, and 0 bases lay outside the gene matches. The CDR3 spans 17 residues. The germline V gene encodes CDR1 LGHNA and CDR2 YNFKEQ. DNA of the CDR3: TGTGCCAGCAGCCAAGAGGGACTAGCGGGAGCCTACAATGAGCAGTTCTTC. Encoded protein: CASSQEGLAGAYNEQFF.

The chain recombines TRBV28 with TRBJ1-2; D is unresolved. V lost 5 bases and J 2 bases, leaving 3 bases between the germline ends. The germline V gene has CDR1 MDHEN and CDR2 SYDVKM. CDR3 length equals 11 residues. The CDR3 region is CASSDNYGYTF. The DNA for the CDR3 is TGTGCCAGCAGTGACAACTATGGCTACACCTTC.

In this sample, this clonotype turned up a few times. The chain is built from TRBV12-3 or TRBV12-4 and TRBJ2-2; D assignment may be TRBD1 or TRBD2 (5 bases each). The V and J ends lost 6 bases and 0 bases respectively, with 8 bases between them. This CDR3 is built from 14 residues. The CDR3 DNA is TGTGCCAGCAGCCTGGGACCGAACACCGGGGAGCTGTTTTTT. This gives the protein CASSLGPNTGELFF.

This clonotype was observed at least ten times. The gene calls are TRBV20-1 and TRBJ2-3; possibly TRBD1 or TRBD2 for D (6 bases each). V was pared by 0 bases and J by 2 bases, with 9 bases between. The germline V gene encodes CDR1 DFQATT and CDR2 SNEGSKA (reference sequence). This CDR3 spans 14 amino acids. The CDR3 loop is CSARDPGATDTQYF. The CDR3 DNA is TGCAGTGCTAGAGACCCGGGGGCCACAGATACGCAGTATTTT.

V and J are TRBV13 and TRBJ2-7; D might be TRBD1 (8 bases). CDR1 is PRHDT, CDR2 FYEKMQ, per germline (reference sequence). Trimming removed 5 bases from V and 6 bases from J, with 20 bases in between. CDR3 length equals 15 residues. CDR3 residues: CASSPPTGGGGEQYF. The CDR3 DNA follows: TGTGCCAGCAGCCCCCCCACAGGGGGAGGGGGCGAGCAGTACTTC.

The chain uses TRBV7-6 and TRBJ2-7; possibly TRBD1 for D (6 bases). The CDR3 has 14 residues. V lost 5 bases, J lost 3 bases, and 14 bases lay in between. Germline V gene data show CDR1 as SGHVS and CDR2 as FNYEAQ. The CDR3 sequence: CASSRWTADYEQYF. The CDR3 DNA sequence: TGTGCCAGCAGCCGATGGACAGCCGACTACGAGCAGTACTTC.

This clonotype has a count of ten or more. The CDR3 region is CASSPQGIDYEQYF. Written as DNA, the CDR3 is TGTGCCAGCAGTCCACAGGGGATCGACTACGAGCAGTACTTC. The rearrangement joins TRBV27 to TRBJ2-7; TRBD1 matches 7 bases. The CDR3 has 14 amino acids. Germline-derived CDR1 and CDR2 are MNHEY and SMNVEV (reference sequence). The trim removed 5 bases at V and 3 bases at J, leaving 7 bases unmatched.